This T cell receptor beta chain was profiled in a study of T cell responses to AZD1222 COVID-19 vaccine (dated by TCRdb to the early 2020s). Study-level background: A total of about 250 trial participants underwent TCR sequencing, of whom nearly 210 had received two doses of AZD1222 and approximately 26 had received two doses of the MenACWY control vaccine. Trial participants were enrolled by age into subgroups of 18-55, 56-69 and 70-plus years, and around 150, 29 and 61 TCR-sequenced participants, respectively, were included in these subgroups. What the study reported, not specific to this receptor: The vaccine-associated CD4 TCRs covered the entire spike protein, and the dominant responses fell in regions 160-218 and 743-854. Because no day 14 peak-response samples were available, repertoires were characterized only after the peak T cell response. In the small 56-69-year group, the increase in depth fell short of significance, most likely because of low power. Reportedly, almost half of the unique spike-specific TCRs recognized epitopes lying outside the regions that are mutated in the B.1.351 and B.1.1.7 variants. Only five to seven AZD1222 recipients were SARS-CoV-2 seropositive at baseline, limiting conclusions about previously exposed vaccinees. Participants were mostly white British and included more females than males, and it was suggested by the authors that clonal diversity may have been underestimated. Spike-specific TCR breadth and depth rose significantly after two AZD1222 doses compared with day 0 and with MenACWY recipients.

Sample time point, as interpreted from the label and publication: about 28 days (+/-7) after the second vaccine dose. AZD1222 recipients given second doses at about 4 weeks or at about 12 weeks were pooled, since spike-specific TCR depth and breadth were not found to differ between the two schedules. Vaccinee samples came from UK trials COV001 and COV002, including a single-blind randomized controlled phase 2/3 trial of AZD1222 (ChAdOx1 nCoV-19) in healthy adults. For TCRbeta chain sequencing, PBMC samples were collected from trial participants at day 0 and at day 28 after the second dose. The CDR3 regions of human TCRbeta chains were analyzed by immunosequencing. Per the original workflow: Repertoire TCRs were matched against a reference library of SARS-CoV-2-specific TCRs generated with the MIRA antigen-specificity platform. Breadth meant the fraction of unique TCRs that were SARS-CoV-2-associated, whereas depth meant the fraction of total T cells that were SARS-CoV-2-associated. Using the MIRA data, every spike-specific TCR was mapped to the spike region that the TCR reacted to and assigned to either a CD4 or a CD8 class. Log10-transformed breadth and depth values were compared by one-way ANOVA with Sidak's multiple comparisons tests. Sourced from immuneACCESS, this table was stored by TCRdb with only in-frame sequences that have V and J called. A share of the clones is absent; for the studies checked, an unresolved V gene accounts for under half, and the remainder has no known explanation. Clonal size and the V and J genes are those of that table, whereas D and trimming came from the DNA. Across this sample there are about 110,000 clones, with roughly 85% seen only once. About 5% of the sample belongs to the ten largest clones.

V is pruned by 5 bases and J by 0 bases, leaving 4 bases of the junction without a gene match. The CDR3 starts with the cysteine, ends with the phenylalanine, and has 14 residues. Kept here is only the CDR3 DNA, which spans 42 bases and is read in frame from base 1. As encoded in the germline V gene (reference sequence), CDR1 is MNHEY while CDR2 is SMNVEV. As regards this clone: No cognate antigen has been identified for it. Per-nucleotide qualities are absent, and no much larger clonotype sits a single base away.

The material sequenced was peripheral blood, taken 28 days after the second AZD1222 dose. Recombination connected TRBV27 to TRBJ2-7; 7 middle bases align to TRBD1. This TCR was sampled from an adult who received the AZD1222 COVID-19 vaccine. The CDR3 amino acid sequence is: CASSQTGPSYEQYF. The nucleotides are TGTGCCAGCAGTCAGACAGGGCCCTCCTACGAGCAGTACTTC.